Listed here are 10 T cell receptor beta chains from one sample, sequenced in a study of Ad26.COV2.S vaccination and SARS-CoV-2 variants. The table came from immunoSEQ multiplex PCR; TCRdb's copy has only in-frame clones and leaves some out. The sample lists about 440,000 clones, 90% seen once, with under 4.5% in the top ten. Treatment described: 19 received Ad26.COV2.S at low or high dose, single or two shots; roughly five received placebo; per-sample allocation not given. Collection of the samples took place on day 63 after the first injection of vaccine or placebo. This specimen was peripheral blood, taken in a trial of Ad26.COV2.S vaccine versus placebo. The receptors were sampled from a person aged 18 to 59 who received the Ad26.COV2.S COVID-19 vaccine or a placebo.

The chain couples TRBV7-2 to TRBJ2-5; D call uncertain. There are 16 residues in the CDR3. Trimming stripped 0 bases from V and 4 bases from J, with 15 bases between. Germline assignment: CDR1 SGHTA and CDR2 FQGNSA. CDR3 region: CASSLAQTSRRETQYF. The CDR3 DNA is TGTGCCAGCAGCTTAGCGCAGACCTCCCGGCGAGAGACCCAGTACTTC.

The chain is built from TRBV28 and TRBJ2-2; the match to TRBD1 covers 7 bases. The length of the CDR3 is 15 residues. Per germline, CDR1 MDHEN and CDR2 SYDVKM. V lost 3 bases and J lost 2; bases outside the gene matches: 3. CDR3 DNA sequence: TGTGCCAGCAGTTTCTCAGGGGGAAACACCGGGGAGCTGTTTTTT. As protein: CASSFSGGNTGELFF.

The chain combines TRBV3-1 (or the pseudogene TRBV3-2) with TRBJ2-7; TRBD1 agrees at 11 bases. The CDR3 consists of 15 residues. Germline V gene lookup returns CDR1 LGHDT and CDR2 YNNKEL (reference sequence). After removal of 0 bases from V and 6 bases from J, the junction contained 4 bases not matched to a gene. CDR3 sequence: CASSQDCGTGGEQYF. The DNA for the CDR3 is TGTGCCAGCAGCCAAGATTGTGGGACAGGGGGCGAGCAGTACTTC.

The V gene is TRBV6-2 or TRBV6-3, the J gene TRBJ2-6; 7 bases agree with TRBD2. Germline CDR1 MNHEY, CDR2 SVGEGT. The J segment lost 0 bases and the V segment lost 5 bases, leaving 7 bases of the junction unmatched. The length of the CDR3 is 17 residues. This CDR3 reads CASSAGRFDSGANVLTF. The DNA of the CDR3 is TGTGCCAGCAGTGCCGGGAGGTTCGACTCTGGGGCCAACGTCCTGACTTTC.

V is TRBV4-3 and J is TRBJ2-1, with D uncertain. This CDR3 region has 16 residues. Looked up from germline, CDR1 is LGHNA and CDR2 is YSLEER. V was shortened by 0 bases and J by 0 bases, with 9 bases between the two germline ends. This chain's CDR3 is CASSQDRVSSYNEQFF. In nucleotides, the CDR3 is TGCGCCAGCAGCCAAGACCGGGTTAGCTCCTACAATGAGCAGTTCTTC.

The chain couples TRBV6-5 to TRBJ2-7; D assignment may be TRBD1 or TRBD2 (7 bases each). V shed 2 bases and J shed 2 bases, with 10 bases lying between them. Germline V gene sequence: CDR1 MNHEY, CDR2 SVGAGI. CDR3 length: 14 amino acids. The CDR3 DNA follows: TGTGCCAGCAGTTACGGGAGGGGGCCCTACGAGCAGTACTTC. The encoded protein is CASSYGRGPYEQYF.

J is TRBJ2-1 and V is TRBV28; 10 bases agree with TRBD2. After removal of 5 bases from V and 7 bases from J, the junction contained 11 bases not matched to a gene. The CDR3 loop spans 16 amino acids. The germline gives CDR1 MDHEN, CDR2 SYDVKM. CDR3 residues: CASSGWEREGRNEQFF. CDR3 nucleotides: TGTGCCAGCAGTGGGTGGGAGCGGGAGGGACGAAATGAGCAGTTCTTC.

V is TRBV9 and J is TRBJ2-7; D unclear. V was cut by 0 bases and J by 1 base, with 8 bases left in between. CDR1 and CDR2 from the germline V gene are SGDLS and YYNGEE. CDR3 length equals 14 residues. The CDR3 here is CASSVGGPSYEQYF. The CDR3 nucleotides read TGTGCCAGCAGCGTAGGAGGCCCTTCCTACGAGCAGTACTTC.

The CDR3 loop reads CASSEGYRGPVNSPLHF. The CDR3 nucleotides read TGTGCCAGCAGTGAAGGGTATAGGGGGCCTGTTAATTCACCCCTCCACTTT. J is TRBJ1-6 and V is TRBV6-1; 7 positions agree with TRBD1. Trimming took 1 base from V and 6 from J; bases not matched to a gene: 9. Germline CDR1 is MNHNS and CDR2 is SASEGT. The CDR3 totals 17 residues.

The chain couples TRBV27 to TRBJ2-7; D might be TRBD1 or TRBD2, each matching 5 bases. The V gene lost 2 bases and the J gene lost 4 bases, with 12 bases spanning the gap. Germline V gene sequence: CDR1 MNHEY, CDR2 SMNVEV (reference sequence). CDR3 length: 14 residues. The CDR3 nucleotides are TGTGCCAGCAGTTTAACCAGGGACGGATACGAGCAGTACTTC. Its translation: CASSLTRDGYEQYF.